These T cell receptor beta chains were read from a single sample in a study of a mutant IDH1 vaccine in newly diagnosed glioma. Clones were sequenced by immunoSEQ multiplex PCR, and TCRdb holds only the in-frame ones, with some missing. The table has about 38,000 clones, roughly 92% seen once; the top ten hold under 20%. The starting material was PBMCs, obtained from a glioma patient treated with radiotherapy, temozolomide or both. The receptors shown here come from a man between 18 and 29 years old with glioma. The CDR3 runs from the conserved cysteine through the conserved F or W. D genes are given only for firm matches. Some rows mark clone size as missing; the rest say once, few, many or name a class of expanded clone.

j_call clone_size d_call v_call cdr3_length cdr3_nt cdr3_aa
TRBJ1-5 . . TRBV19 13 TGTGCCAGTAGTACCGGACAGTCCCAGCCCCAGCATTTT CASSTGQSQPQHF
TRBJ2-7 . TRBD2 TRBV4-2 14 TGTGCCAGCAGCCTCTCCGGGACTAGCGGCGAGCAGTACTTC CASSLSGTSGEQYF
TRBJ1-2 few . TRBV19 16 TGTGCCAGTAGTATCGGCCAAGGCAGAACTAACTATGGCTACACCTTC CASSIGQGRTNYGYTF
TRBJ2-7 . . TRBV6-5 14 TGTGCCAGCAGTCCCTGGAAGAGCTCCTACGAGCAGTACTTC CASSPWKSSYEQYF
TRBJ2-1 . TRBD1 TRBV15 14 TGTGCCACTGAGGGGACAGGGGCATACAATGAGCAGTTCTTC CATEGTGAYNEQFF
TRBJ2-3 . . TRBV4-1 14 TGCGCCAGCAGCCTGGGGACGGGCACAGATACGCAGTATTTT CASSLGTGTDTQYF
TRBJ1-5 . . TRBV2 14 TGTGCCAGCAGTACGGATCTTAGCAATCAGCCCCAGCATTTT CASSTDLSNQPQHF
TRBJ2-5 . TRBD1 TRBV5-1 16 TGCGCCAGCAGCCCCGGGACAGGGGGCTACCAAGAGACCCAGTACTTC CASSPGTGGYQETQYF
TRBJ2-4 . . TRBV19 13 TGTGCCAGTAGTATCGCAGCCAAAAACATTCAGTACTTC CASSIAAKNIQYF
TRBJ2-5 . TRBD1 TRBV28 16 TGTGCCAGCAGTAAACCATCCGGGACAGGGGGAGGGACCCAGTACTTC CASSKPSGTGGGTQYF
TRBJ1-5 . TRBD1 TRBV2 15 TGTGCCAGCAGTGTCGGACAGGGGGCCAATCAGCCCCAGCATTTT CASSVGQGANQPQHF
TRBJ2-5 once . TRBV4-3 12 TGCGCCAGCAGCCAAAGGGGGGAGACCCAGTACTTC CASSQRGETQYF
TRBJ1-6 once . TRBV7-2 15 TGTGCCAGCAGCTTAGCGTGGGGTAGTAATTCACCCCTCCACTTT CASSLAWGSNSPLHF
TRBJ2-3 . . TRBV9 15 TGTGCCAGCAGCGTAGCTGCGCTGGCAGGAGATACGCAGTATTTT CASSVAALAGDTQYF
TRBJ1-6 . TRBD1 TRBV30 14 TGTGCCTGGAGTGTAGGGACAGGGCCCTCACCCCTCCACTTT CAWSVGTGPSPLHF
TRBJ1-5 . . TRBV30 13 TGTGCCTGGAACGAGGGAATAGGTCAGCCCCAGCATTTT CAWNEGIGQPQHF
TRBJ2-5 once TRBD1 TRBV7-3 13 TGTGCCAGCAGCAGGGACAGACAAGAGACCCAGTACTTC CASSRDRQETQYF
TRBJ2-5 . TRBD2 TRBV7-2 16 TGTGCCAGCAGCTTAGCGCTAGGACTAGCGGTTGGGACCCAGTACTTC CASSLALGLAVGTQYF
TRBJ1-2 . . TRBV11-1 13 TGTGCCAGCAGCTTAGAACAGTTCTATGGCTACACCTTC CASSLEQFYGYTF
TRBJ2-3 . . TRBV30 15 TGTGCCTGGAGTCTGACTAGGGTGGACACAGATACGCAGTATTTT CAWSLTRVDTDTQYF
TRBJ2-2 . TRBD2 TRBV6-5 15 TGTGCCAGCAGCCCCGGGGTAGCGGGAACCGGGGAGCTGTTTTTT CASSPGVAGTGELFF
TRBJ1-4 . TRBD1 TRBV7-9 14 TGTGCCAGCAGGAAAGGGACAGGGGATGAAAAACTGTTTTTT CASRKGTGDEKLFF
TRBJ2-7 . TRBD2 TRBV4-3 15 TGCGCCAGCAGCCAAGATAACCTAGCGGGGTACGAGCAGTACTTC CASSQDNLAGYEQYF
TRBJ1-2 . TRBD1 TRBV7-2 15 TGTGCCAGCAGCGGATGGGACAGGGGTGACTATGGCTACACCTTC CASSGWDRGDYGYTF
TRBJ2-7 . . TRBV4-2 16 TGTGCCAGCAGCCAAGAAGGGCCTTTTAGCTCCTACGAGCAGTACTTC CASSQEGPFSSYEQYF
TRBJ2-7 . . TRBV7-9 12 TGTGCCAGCAGCAAGTATCTCCTCGAGCAGTACTTC CASSKYLLEQYF
TRBJ2-7 . TRBD2 TRBV11-2 13 TGTGCCAGCAGCCGGACTAGCCTCTACGAGCAGTACTTC CASSRTSLYEQYF
TRBJ2-4 . . TRBV15 16 TGTGCCACCGGCGTAGGGCACCTTCTAGCCAAAAACATTCAGTACTTC CATGVGHLLAKNIQYF
TRBJ2-6 few TRBD1 TRBV6-4 15 TGTGCCAGCAGCGAAACAGGGGCAGGGGCCAACGTCCTGACTTTC CASSETGAGANVLTF
TRBJ1-5 . . TRBV12-5 17 TGTGCTAGTGGTCTCCTTCTCCGATCTAGTAGCAATCAGCCCCAGCATTTT CASGLLLRSSSNQPQHF
TRBJ2-3 . . TRBV29-1 11 TGCAGCGCGGAGAACACAGATACGCAGTATTTT CSAENTDTQYF
TRBJ2-7 . . TRBV7-2 16 TGTGCCAGCAGCTTACGTCCCAGCGCAGCTAACTACGAGCAGTACTTC CASSLRPSAANYEQYF
TRBJ2-5 . . TRBV4-2 15 TGTGCCAGCAGCCAAGGGTCTTCCTCGGGGGAGACCCAGTACTTC CASSQGSSSGETQYF
TRBJ2-5 . TRBD1 TRBV15 14 TGTGCCACCAGCAGGGACAGGGGACAAGAGACCCAGTACTTC CATSRDRGQETQYF
TRBJ2-7 . TRBD1 TRBV27 14 TGTGCCAGCAGCCACTCCGGGACAGGCTACGAGCAGTACTTC CASSHSGTGYEQYF
TRBJ1-1 . . TRBV5-1 16 TGCGCCAGCAGCTTGGCCGGTGGAGTCTTGAACACTGAAGCTTTCTTT CASSLAGGVLNTEAFF
TRBJ2-7 . TRBD2 TRBV28 15 TGTGCCAGCTGGACTAGCGGGAGGACCAGAGGGGAGCAGTACTTC CASWTSGRTRGEQYF
TRBJ2-5 . . TRBV18 11 TGTGCCAGCTCACCAGAGGAGACCCAGTACTTC CASSPEETQYF
TRBJ2-3 once TRBD1 TRBV7-2 12 TGTGCCAGCAGCTTCCGACAGGGACCGCAGTATTTT CASSFRQGPQYF
TRBJ2-1 . TRBD2 TRBV20-1 9 TGCAGTGCTAGGGCGGGAGAGTTCTTC CSARAGEFF
TRBJ1-1 . TRBD1 TRBV6-6 16 TGTGCCAGCAGTAACCGGGACAGGGGACAGAACACTGAAGCTTTCTTT CASSNRDRGQNTEAFF
TRBJ2-5 . TRBD2 TRBV19 18 TGTGCCAGTAGTGTCGGGACTAGCGGGAGGGGGTACCAAGAGACCCAGTACTTC CASSVGTSGRGYQETQYF
TRBJ1-5 once . TRBV18 15 TGTGCCAGCTCACCAGACACCTTGAGTTCTCGGCCCCAGCATTTT CASSPDTLSSRPQHF
TRBJ2-5 . . TRBV7-9 14 TGTGCCAGCAGCCTTCGGCGGGATCAAGAGACCCAGTACTTC CASSLRRDQETQYF
TRBJ2-3 once . TRBV7-9 14 TGTGCCAGCAGCTTGAGTACTAGCACAGATACGCAGTATTTT CASSLSTSTDTQYF
TRBJ1-1 few . TRBV18 14 TGTGCCAGCTCACCTCTCCAGCGGAACACTGAAGCTTTCTTT CASSPLQRNTEAFF
TRBJ1-1 . . TRBV30 11 TGTGCCTGGAGTAATTGGGCTGAAGCTTTCTTT CAWSNWAEAFF
TRBJ2-5 . . TRBV7-9 15 TGTGCCAGCAGCTTAGTTCAGGGGTCACAAGAGACCCAGTACTTC CASSLVQGSQETQYF
TRBJ2-2 . . TRBV5-1 14 TGCGCCAGCAGCCCGGCAGGGCCTGGCGGGGAGCTGTTTTTT CASSPAGPGGELFF
TRBJ2-7 medium-sized . TRBV5-4 17 TGTGCCAGCAGCCCGAGTTTAGGAGGGACAGAAGCACACGAGCAGTACTTC CASSPSLGGTEAHEQYF
TRBJ2-6 . . TRBV4-1 17 TGCGCCAGCAGCCATCCCAGTCGGGGAAGGGGGGCCAACGTCCTGACTTTC CASSHPSRGRGANVLTF
TRBJ2-1 . TRBD2 TRBV10-2 15 TGCGCCAGCAGTGAATGGGCGGGAGGGCCGGGGGAGCAGTTCTTC CASSEWAGGPGEQFF
TRBJ2-2 . . TRBV15 14 TGTGCCACCAGCAGAGGGGCGGACACCGGGGAGCTGTTTTTT CATSRGADTGELFF
TRBJ2-3 . . TRBV5-1 15 TGCGCCAGCTCCTGGACAACCCCTAGCACAGATACGCAGTATTTT CASSWTTPSTDTQYF
TRBJ1-2 once . TRBV18 13 TGTGCCAGCTCACCCGGGACGGACTATGGCTACACCTTC CASSPGTDYGYTF